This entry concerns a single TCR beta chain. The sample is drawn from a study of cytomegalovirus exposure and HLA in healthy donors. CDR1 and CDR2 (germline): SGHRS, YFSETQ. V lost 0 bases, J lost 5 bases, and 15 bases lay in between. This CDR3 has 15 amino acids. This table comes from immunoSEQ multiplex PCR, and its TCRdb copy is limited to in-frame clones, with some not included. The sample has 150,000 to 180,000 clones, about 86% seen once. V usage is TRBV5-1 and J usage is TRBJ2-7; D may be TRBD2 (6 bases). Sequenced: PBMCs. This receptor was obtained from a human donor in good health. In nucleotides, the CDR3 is TGCGCCAGCAGCTTGGCGGGACTGGCGATTGACGAGCAGTACTTC. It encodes CASSLAGLAIDEQYF.